The 24 T cell receptor beta chains presented below share a single source sample, sequenced in a study of blood T cell repertoires in COVID-19. The protocol was immunoSEQ multiplex PCR, while the TCRdb copy is restricted to in-frame clones and leaves out a portion. This sample carries under 250,000 clones, 88% of them seen once, and the ten largest clones take under 4.5%. The sample was PBMCs or T cells enriched from blood (not recorded which). These receptors all stem from a woman younger than 45 who had been exposed to COVID-19.

The chain employs TRBV5-4 and TRBJ1-3; D unclear. The CDR3 sequence is 16 residues long. V lost 4 bases to trimming and J lost 0 bases, with 14 bases between them. Germline V gene data show CDR1 as SGHNT and CDR2 as YYREEE (reference sequence). The CDR3 region has the DNA TGTGCCAGCAGCATGCCCGAAACCGGCTCTGGAAACACCATATATTTT. It yields the protein CASSMPETGSGNTIYF.

This chain connects TRBV28 to TRBJ1-6; D uncertain. Looked up from germline, CDR1 is MDHEN and CDR2 is SYDVKM. The CDR3 is 15 amino acids. Trimming shortened V by 2 bases and J by 5 bases, and 10 bases separated the two germline ends. The chain's CDR3 is CASSLHGVNNSPLHF. CDR3 sequence (DNA): TGTGCCAGCAGTTTACATGGAGTCAATAATTCACCCCTCCACTTT.

The chain links TRBV6-4 to TRBJ1-1; the match to TRBD1 covers 7 bases. Germline CDR1 is MRHNA and CDR2 is SNTAGT. There are 14 residues in the CDR3. Losses at the gene ends were 4 bases for V and 6 bases for J; bases not matched to a gene: 8. This chain's CDR3 is CASSAYRGSAEAFF. The CDR3, as DNA: TGTGCCAGCAGTGCCTACAGGGGAAGCGCTGAAGCTTTCTTT.

The chain is built from TRBV5-1 and TRBJ2-5; D is ambiguous. The V end was cut by 4 bases, the J end by 1 base, with 14 bases between. The CDR3 totals 15 residues. Germline V CDR1 and CDR2: SGHRS, YFSETQ. The CDR3 region has the DNA TGCGCCAGCAGCGAGGCGCGACTCTTCCAAGAGACCCAGTACTTC. It translates to CASSEARLFQETQYF.

V is TRBV7-9 and J is TRBJ2-7, with D possibly TRBD2 on 5 matching bases. The CDR3 has 12 amino acids. The V gene lost 4 bases and the J gene lost 7 bases, with 11 bases spanning the gap. The germline V gene encodes CDR1 SEHNR and CDR2 FQNEAQ (reference sequence). Here the CDR3 DNA reads TGTGCCAGCAGCTCAAGTGGAGGTGAGCAGTACTTC. Encoded protein: CASSSSGGEQYF.

This clone occurred a few times. J is TRBJ1-3 and V is TRBV25-1; D is possibly TRBD1 (6 bases). Per germline, CDR1 MGHDK and CDR2 SYGVNS. The CDR3 consists of 15 residues. Trimming left V 5 bases short and J 4 bases short, with 15 bases between. CDR3 nucleotide sequence: TGTGCCAGCAGTTACTCCCGGGGGGCAGGAAACACCATATATTTT. Its protein is CASSYSRGAGNTIYF.

The chain couples TRBV2 to TRBJ1-2, with 8 bases fitting TRBD1. CDR1 and CDR2 (germline): SNHLY, FYNNEI. The length of the CDR3 is 15 residues. Trimming at V came to 1 base and at J to 5 bases, leaving 6 bases not matched to a gene. The CDR3 DNA reads TGTGCCAGCAGTGAAGGGTGGACAGGGAGATATGGCTACACCTTC. Translating it yields CASSEGWTGRYGYTF.

The chain couples TRBV4-1 to TRBJ2-7; TRBD2 might be the D (5 bases). Trimming pared 1 base from V and 9 bases from J, leaving 19 bases between. Germline-derived CDR1 and CDR2 are MGHRA and YSYEKL. The CDR3 is 15 amino acids. CDR3 residues: CASSQGSNGVLGQYF. The CDR3 DNA reads TGCGCCAGCAGCCAAGGATCGAACGGGGTTCTTGGGCAGTACTTC.

The table lists this clone with a few counts. The chain is built from TRBV10-3 and TRBJ1-5, with D perhaps matching TRBD1 (5 bases). This CDR3 is 13 amino acids long. The germline V gene encodes CDR1 ENHRY and CDR2 SYGVKD. V gave up 6 bases and J gave up 2 bases, with 8 bases separating them. CDR3 in amino acids: CAIREQGNQPQHF. CDR3 DNA sequence: TGTGCCATCAGGGAACAGGGCAATCAGCCCCAGCATTTT.

The chain employs TRBV11-3 and TRBJ2-3; 11 nucleotides line up with TRBD2. CDR1 and CDR2 from the germline V gene are SGHNT and YENEEA. The CDR3 has 17 residues. V was clipped by 1 base and J by 3 bases; unmatched bases: 6. The DNA for the CDR3 is TGTGCCAGCAGCTTAGCCCTCGGGACTAGCGGTACAGATACGCAGTATTTT. This encodes CASSLALGTSGTDTQYF. Combining the CDR3 with reference TRBV11-3 and TRBJ2-3 gives the whole variable domain EAGVVQSPRYKIIEKKQPVAFWCNPISGHNTLYWYLQNLGQGPELLIRYENEEAVDDSQLPKDRFSAERLKGVDSTLKIQPAELGDSAVYLCASSLALGTSGTDTQYFGPGTRLTVL.

This clone showed up just a few times. V usage is TRBV9 and J usage is TRBJ2-2; 8 nucleotides match TRBD1. CDR1 is SGDLS and CDR2 is YYNGEE in the germline V gene. The V segment lost 4 bases and the J segment 6 bases; nucleotides outside the gene matches: 11. CDR3 length: 16 amino acids. The DNA of the CDR3 is TGTGCCAGCAGCAAGCGGACAGGGCCCACCGCCGGGGAGCTGTTTTTT. Residues: CASSKRTGPTAGELFF.

Here the CDR3 reads CASSGLAGITDTQYF. In DNA form, the CDR3 reads TGTGCCAGCAGTGGACTAGCGGGAATAACAGATACGCAGTATTTT. This sequence joins TRBV2 and TRBJ2-3, with 11 bases matching TRBD2. The J segment lost 3 bases and the V segment lost 4 bases, leaving 3 bases of the junction unmatched. The CDR3 loop spans 15 amino acids. Germline-derived CDR1 and CDR2 are SNHLY and FYNNEI.

V is TRBV5-6 and J is TRBJ1-3; 7 bases are shared with TRBD1. This CDR3 has 16 residues. Germline V gene data show CDR1 as SGHDT and CDR2 as YYEEEE. With V trimmed by 4 bases and J by 3 bases, 10 bases remained unmatched. DNA for the CDR3: TGTGCCAGCAGCCCGCCGAGAGGGGGCGGTGGAAACACCATATATTTT. Protein product: CASSPPRGGGGNTIYF.

The chain uses TRBV10-2 and TRBJ1-1, with TRBD1 as a possible D gene (5 bases). In germline, CDR1 is WSHSY, CDR2 SAAADI. V lost 0 bases and J 0 bases, leaving 14 bases between the germline ends. This CDR3 region has 17 residues. CDR3 residues: CASSESRHRLMNTEAFF. Here the CDR3 DNA reads TGCGCCAGCAGTGAGTCGAGGCACAGGCTAATGAACACTGAAGCTTTCTTT.

This chain joins TRBV7-3 and TRBJ2-5; 7 bases are shared with TRBD2. Germline V gene data show CDR1 as SGHTA and CDR2 as FQGTGA. J gave up 11 bases and V 5 bases, and 14 bases lay outside the gene matches. This CDR3 has 14 amino acids. The CDR3 loop is CASSLSGNEKRQYF. The CDR3 nucleotides read TGTGCCAGCAGCCTGAGCGGGAACGAAAAACGACAGTACTTC.

This clone was observed a handful of times. The V call is TRBV6-6, the J call TRBJ1-2, with no clear D. Trimming cost V 6 bases and J 8 bases, with 16 bases left between them. The CDR3 contains 13 residues. Germline CDR1 and CDR2: MNHNY and SVGAGI (reference sequence). Here the CDR3 reads CASSPRGGVGYTF. Written as DNA, the CDR3 is TGTGCCAGCAGCCCTCGGGGTGGTGTCGGCTACACCTTC.

The rearrangement uses TRBV19 and TRBJ2-7; 13 bases are shared with TRBD2. Trimming removed 4 bases from V and 4 bases from J; junction bases left unmatched: 4. The CDR3 extends over 15 amino acids. Germline lookup yields CDR1 LNHDA and CDR2 SQIVND (reference sequence). This CDR3 reads CASSTRTSGSYEQYF. The CDR3 nucleotides are TGTGCCAGTAGTACCCGGACTAGCGGGAGTTACGAGCAGTACTTC.

This clone was seen only once. The chain links TRBV7-6 to TRBJ1-4; 8 nucleotides align to TRBD1. The CDR3 runs 14 residues. V lost 2 bases, J lost 7 bases, and 3 bases stayed unmatched. Germline V gives CDR1 SGHVS, CDR2 FNYEAQ. The CDR3 sequence is CASSLLDRGEKLFF. The CDR3 coding sequence is TGTGCCAGCAGCTTATTAGACAGGGGTGAAAAACTGTTTTTT.

The rearrangement joins TRBV7-2 to TRBJ2-3; TRBD2 aligns across 9 bases. Losses at the gene ends were 5 bases for V and 0 bases for J; bases not matched to a gene: 6. The germline gives CDR1 SGHTA, CDR2 FQGNSA. The CDR3 has 16 residues. The DNA of the CDR3 is TGTGCCAGCAGCCTTGGGACTAGCCCTAGCACAGATACGCAGTATTTT. As protein: CASSLGTSPSTDTQYF.

V usage is TRBV5-8 and J usage is TRBJ2-1; TRBD1 might be the D (5 bases). Germline V CDR1 and CDR2: SGHTS, YDEGEE. CDR3 length: 13 residues. V was cut by 4 bases and J by 5 bases, with 10 bases left in between. CDR3 sequence (DNA): TGTGCCAGCAGCAGGGGTGTCCACAATGAGCAGTTCTTC. Amino acid sequence: CASSRGVHNEQFF.

The rearrangement joins TRBV11-2 to TRBJ1-5; D is undetermined. V gave up 2 bases and J gave up 0 bases, with 5 bases separating them. The CDR3 extends over 14 amino acids. Germline V CDR1 and CDR2: SGHAT, FQNNGV. CDR3 amino acids: CASSLQNSNQPQHF. CDR3 in DNA: TGTGCCAGCAGCTTACAGAATAGCAATCAGCCCCAGCATTTT.

The chain couples TRBV27 to TRBJ2-2; 9 bases line up with TRBD2. The trim removed 6 bases at V and 4 bases at J, leaving 9 bases unmatched. Germline V gene sequence: CDR1 MNHEY, CDR2 SMNVEV (reference sequence). There are 16 residues in the CDR3. The CDR3, as DNA: TGTGCCAGCAGCCCCTATAGCGGGAGAAGCACCGGGGAGCTGTTTTTT. Amino acid sequence: CASSPYSGRSTGELFF.

This clone was detected once. A junction boundary mismatches the germline segment, possibly from a read error. In DNA, the CDR3 is TGTGCTAGCAGCTTAGCGCGGGAGGGGCATGAGCAGTTCTTC. Residues: CASSLAREGHEQFF. The chain couples TRBV7-7 to TRBJ2-1; TRBD2 matches at 9 bases. The CDR3 consists of 14 residues. CDR1 SSHAT and CDR2 FNYEAQ come from the germline V gene (reference sequence).

The V and J genes are TRBV11-2 and TRBJ1-4; D unresolved. V was trimmed by 5 bases and J by 8 bases, leaving 12 bases between them. Per the germline V gene, CDR1 is SGHAT and CDR2 is FQNNGV. The CDR3 is 13 amino acids. The CDR3 DNA reads as TGTGCCAGCAGCAAGAGTGCCGTGGAAAAACTGTTTTTT. Encoded protein: CASSKSAVEKLFF.